These 31 T cell receptor beta chains came from one sample sequenced in a study of blood T cell dynamics during melanoma immunotherapy. Time point defined: pre-treatment baseline. TCRdb's table, derived via immunoSEQ multiplex PCR, lists solely in-frame clones and lacks some. This table has fewer than 25,000 clones, under 90% appearing once. The sequences come from blood, collected from a patient treated with checkpoint blockade. Receptors originate from a human donor with melanoma.

This chain joins TRBV28 and TRBJ1-5; TRBD1 is a possible D gene (6 bases). Deletions cut 0 bases from V and 6 bases from J, with 18 bases between. Looked up from germline, CDR1 is MDHEN and CDR2 is SYDVKM. The CDR3 contains 17 residues. In DNA form, the CDR3 reads TGTGCCAGCAGTTTATGGGCCACAGGGAGTGCGCCTCAGCCCCAGCATTTT. Translated: CASSLWATGSAPQPQHF.

The V and J genes are TRBV30 and TRBJ1-6; 8 bases are shared with TRBD1. Unmatched junction bases numbered 7, after V lost 2 bases and J lost 1 base. The germline gives CDR1 GTSNPN, CDR2 SVGIG (reference sequence). CDR3 length: 17 amino acids. DNA for the CDR3: TGTGCCTGGAGTACCGGACAGGGACAATCCTATAATTCACCCCTCCACTTT. Residues: CAWSTGQGQSYNSPLHF.

This clone was seen a single time. The chain employs TRBV5-1 and TRBJ1-5; no firm D call. CDR1 and CDR2 (germline): SGHRS, YFSETQ. Trimming took 0 bases from V and 1 from J, leaving 8 bases between them. CDR3 size: 15 residues. The CDR3: CASSLDGSSNQPQHF. The CDR3 region has the DNA TGCGCCAGCAGCTTGGACGGATCGAGCAATCAGCCCCAGCATTTT.

This clone was recorded once. The rearrangement joins TRBV27 to TRBJ2-1; TRBD1 agrees at 10 bases. The CDR3 has 15 amino acids. Trimming took 7 bases from V and 6 from J; bases not matched to a gene: 9. Per the germline V gene, CDR1 is MNHEY and CDR2 is SMNVEV (reference sequence). CDR3 DNA: TGTGCCAGCACCCCACCCGGGACAGGGGCCAATGAGCAGTTCTTC. Translating it yields CASTPPGTGANEQFF.

This clone was observed a few times. The rearrangement uses TRBV11-3 and TRBJ1-6, with D maybe TRBD1 (6 bases). This CDR3 contains 15 residues. Germline lookup yields CDR1 SGHNT and CDR2 YENEEA. Trimming removed 3 bases from V and 7 bases from J, with 13 bases in between. CDR3 nucleotide sequence: TGTGCCAGCAGCTTGAGGGGGACGGAAAATTCACCCCTCCACTTT. As protein: CASSLRGTENSPLHF. Using reference TRBV11-3 and TRBJ1-6 for the parts outside the CDR3, the full variable domain is EAGVVQSPRYKIIEKKQPVAFWCNPISGHNTLYWYLQNLGQGPELLIRYENEEAVDDSQLPKDRFSAERLKGVDSTLKIQPAELGDSAVYLCASSLRGTENSPLHFGNGTRLTVT.

This chain uses TRBV5-4 with TRBJ2-5; no firm D call. Trimming shortened V by 6 bases and J by 6 bases, and 18 bases separated the two germline ends. The CDR3 runs to 14 residues. Germline CDR1 reads SGHNT; CDR2 reads YYREEE (reference sequence). This CDR3 is CASKPTAQDKTQYF. CDR3 nucleotide sequence: TGTGCCAGCAAACCGACCGCTCAAGACAAGACCCAGTACTTC.

This chain links TRBV5-8 with TRBJ1-3; possibly TRBD1 for D (6 bases). V was clipped by 4 bases and J by 2 bases, with 16 bases between them. Looked up from germline, CDR1 is SGHTS and CDR2 is YDEGEE. The CDR3 has 16 amino acids. The CDR3, as DNA: TGTGCCAGCAGCATGACCGGGACAAAGGCTGGAAACACCATATATTTT. Its protein product is CASSMTGTKAGNTIYF.

The chain is built from TRBV18 and TRBJ1-4; 7 nucleotides agree with TRBD1. Germline values: CDR1 KGHSH, CDR2 LQKENI. The CDR3 runs 15 residues. Losses at the gene ends were 4 bases for V and 1 base for J; bases not matched to a gene: 3. CDR3 in DNA: TGTGCCAGCTCACTTCAGGGGGGAACTAATGAAAAACTGTTTTTT. Translating it yields CASSLQGGTNEKLFF.

The chain joins TRBV7-9 to TRBJ1-1; D not certain. The CDR3 is made up of 13 amino acids. The germline V and J ends were trimmed by 2 bases and 11 bases, with 15 bases remaining between them. Germline V gene sequence: CDR1 SEHNR, CDR2 FQNEAQ (reference sequence). The CDR3 coding sequence is TGTGCCAGCAGCTTAAGCACGGGGATTCAGGCTTTCTTT. It specifies CASSLSTGIQAFF.

This chain uses TRBV2 with TRBJ2-7; 7 bases align to TRBD1. The CDR3 extends over 16 amino acids. Germline-derived CDR1 and CDR2 are SNHLY and FYNNEI. The V and J ends lost 2 bases and 0 bases, in that order; junction bases with no gene match: 7. Here the CDR3 DNA reads TGTGCCAGCAGTGAACCGGGACAGCCTCACTCCTACGAGCAGTACTTC. This encodes CASSEPGQPHSYEQYF.

The rearrangement joins TRBV2 to TRBJ1-5; no reliable D call. Deletions cut 6 bases from V and 0 bases from J, with 15 bases between. Germline V gene sequence: CDR1 SNHLY, CDR2 FYNNEI. This CDR3 region has 16 residues. The DNA for the CDR3 is TGTGCCAGCAGCGACGGGCAGTCAGTTAGCAATCAGCCCCAGCATTTT. Its translation is CASSDGQSVSNQPQHF.

V usage is TRBV5-6 and J usage is TRBJ1-6; D may be TRBD1 (5 bases). Looked up from germline, CDR1 is SGHDT and CDR2 is YYEEEE. V lost 4 bases to trimming and J lost 6 bases, with 17 bases between them. The CDR3 covers 16 residues. The CDR3: CASSPQPGLLNSPLHF. DNA for the CDR3: TGTGCCAGCAGCCCACAACCGGGGCTTCTTAATTCACCCCTCCACTTT.

V is TRBV6-5 and J is TRBJ1-2, with 7 bases matching TRBD1. This CDR3 contains 14 residues. Per germline, CDR1 MNHEY and CDR2 SVGAGI. Trimming at V came to 6 bases and at J to 3 bases, leaving 7 bases not matched to a gene. Written as DNA, the CDR3 is TGTGCCAGCAGCATGCGGACAGGCGACTATGGCTACACCTTC. This gives the protein CASSMRTGDYGYTF.

This rearrangement joins TRBV5-1 to TRBJ1-3; a weak D match, TRBD1 (6 bases). Germline loops: CDR1 SGHRS, CDR2 YFSETQ. CDR3 length: 14 amino acids. Trimming cost V 2 bases and J 1 base, with 7 bases left between them. CDR3 in DNA: TGCGCCAGCAGCTTACAGGGTTCTGGAAACACCATATATTTT. Translating it yields CASSLQGSGNTIYF.

This chain connects TRBV28 to TRBJ2-2; 10 bases are shared with TRBD2. This CDR3 is built from 19 residues. J lost 1 base, V lost 6 bases, and 14 bases had no gene match. CDR1 MDHEN and CDR2 SYDVKM come from the germline V gene. In DNA form, the CDR3 reads TGTGCCAGCAGCCTTAGAGGACTAGCGGAACGATTGAACACCGGGGAGCTGTTTTTT. Amino acids: CASSLRGLAERLNTGELFF.

The chain carries TRBV16 and TRBJ1-4; D gene ambiguous. Germline CDR1 and CDR2: KGHSY and FQNENV. The ends were cut back, 5 bases at V and 4 bases at J, with 11 bases in the middle. The CDR3 covers 14 residues. Here the CDR3 DNA reads TGTGCCAGCAGCTCGGGAGTTCGTAATGAAAAACTGTTTTTT. Translating it yields CASSSGVRNEKLFF.

CDR3 nucleotide sequence: TGTGCCAGCAGCTTAGTGCGGGGGCGGCAGGAAAAACTGTTTTTT. It is translated as CASSLVRGRQEKLFF. The chain recombines TRBV7-9 with TRBJ1-4; possibly TRBD1 for D (6 bases). Deletions cut 1 base from V and 8 bases from J, with 14 bases between. The CDR3 sequence is 15 residues long. Germline loops: CDR1 SEHNR, CDR2 FQNEAQ (reference sequence).

The chain links TRBV30 to TRBJ2-1, with 12 bases matching TRBD2. Germline CDR1 GTSNPN, CDR2 SVGIG (reference sequence). Trimming at V came to 3 bases and at J to 4 bases, leaving 4 bases not matched to a gene. This CDR3 spans 15 amino acids. The CDR3: CAWSPGTSGYNEQFF. CDR3 sequence (DNA): TGTGCCTGGAGCCCCGGGACTAGCGGGTACAATGAGCAGTTCTTC.

This sequence joins TRBV7-2 and TRBJ2-1; unclear D gene. Per the germline V gene, CDR1 is SGHTA and CDR2 is FQGNSA. V shed 1 base and J shed 4 bases, with 14 bases lying between them. The CDR3 is 16 amino acids. The CDR3 DNA sequence: TGTGCCAGCAGCTTAGGGCAACTTACCTTGTACAATGAGCAGTTCTTC. Its translation: CASSLGQLTLYNEQFF.

The chain recombines TRBV20-1 with TRBJ2-3; D unresolved. Trimming pared 7 bases from V and 7 bases from J, leaving 12 bases between. CDR1 is DFQATT and CDR2 is SNEGSKA in the germline V gene (reference sequence). CDR3 length: 11 residues. The CDR3 region is CSGDTGNTQYF. Here the CDR3 DNA reads TGCAGTGGGGATACTGGGAATACGCAGTATTTT.

The chain is built from TRBV30 and TRBJ1-3; D ambiguous. The CDR3 loop spans 13 amino acids. V was trimmed by 3 bases and J by 0 bases, leaving 6 bases between them. CDR1 and CDR2 from the germline V gene are GTSNPN and SVGIG (reference sequence). CDR3 nucleotide sequence: TGTGCCTGGAGCCGGTCCTCTGGAAACACCATATATTTT. Residues: CAWSRSSGNTIYF.

V is TRBV13 and J is TRBJ1-1, with D tentatively TRBD1 (5 bases). CDR3 size: 12 residues. Trimming stripped 11 bases from V and 5 bases from J, with 15 bases between. The germline V gene encodes CDR1 PRHDT and CDR2 FYEKMQ (reference sequence). The CDR3 loop reads CAGGEHRTEAFF. In DNA form, the CDR3 reads TGTGCCGGGGGGGAACATCGTACTGAAGCTTTCTTT.

Only a few counts were recorded for this clone. The V call is TRBV6-1, the J call TRBJ1-3; D might be TRBD1 (6 bases). The germline gives CDR1 MNHNS, CDR2 SASEGT. The CDR3 length is 13 residues. V was shortened by 10 bases and J by 5 bases, with 15 bases between the two germline ends. CDR3 protein: CATRSGGRNTIYF. The CDR3, as DNA: TGTGCCACCAGAAGTGGGGGCCGAAACACCATATATTTT.

A single count supports this clone. V and J are TRBV5-1 and TRBJ1-2; possibly TRBD1 for D (5 bases). The CDR3 length is 15 residues. Trimming took off 6 bases at V and 4 bases at J, with 19 bases between the two ends. From germline, CDR1 is SGHRS and CDR2 YFSETQ. CDR3 in DNA: TGCGCCAGCAACCCCTCGGGGCGGGACGGCTATGGCTACACCTTC. Protein product: CASNPSGRDGYGYTF.

The chain is built from TRBV16 and TRBJ1-5; maybe TRBD1 (6 bases). Germline lookup yields CDR1 KGHSY and CDR2 FQNENV. Trimming pared 1 base from V and 5 bases from J, leaving 12 bases between. The CDR3 is 15 residues long. The CDR3 DNA reads TGTGCCAGCAGCCAATTGGGGTCAGGGGATCAGCCCCAGCATTTT. It encodes CASSQLGSGDQPQHF.

J is TRBJ2-7 and V is TRBV4-2; D ambiguous. The V and J ends lost 1 base and 1 base respectively, with 11 bases between them. The CDR3 runs 15 residues. The germline V gene encodes CDR1 LGHNA and CDR2 YNFKEQ. The CDR3 region has the DNA TGTGCCAGCAGCCAAGTCGTAGGGTTATCCTACGAGCAGTACTTC. Its translation: CASSQVVGLSYEQYF.

J is TRBJ1-5 and V is TRBV1. TRBV1 is described as a pseudogene. The CDR3 spans 18 residues. The CDR3 spells CTSSPSPGGDIGNQPQHF. The CDR3, as DNA: TGCACCAGCAGCCCTTCTCCGGGGGGGGACATCGGCAATCAGCCCCAGCATTTT.

The gene calls are TRBV6-4 and TRBJ2-1; 7 bases line up with TRBD1. V lost 8 bases, J lost 0 bases, and 4 bases stayed unmatched. The CDR3 spans 14 residues. Germline V gene data show CDR1 as MRHNA and CDR2 as SNTAGT. DNA of the CDR3: TGTGCCAGCCGCCGGGACAGCTCCTACAATGAGCAGTTCTTC. It specifies CASRRDSSYNEQFF.

The chain has TRBV19 and TRBJ2-3; D may be TRBD2 (5 bases). Germline loops: CDR1 LNHDA, CDR2 SQIVND (reference sequence). The CDR3 sequence is 12 residues long. The ends were cut back, 6 bases at V and 2 bases at J, with 6 bases in the middle. CDR3 protein: CASSDYTDTQYF. In DNA, the CDR3 is TGTGCCAGTAGCGACTACACAGATACGCAGTATTTT.

This clone showed up just once. The genes are TRBV6-1 and TRBJ1-2; D is perhaps TRBD1 (6 bases). V lost 7 bases and J lost 0, with 15 bases in between. This CDR3 is 15 amino acids long. In germline, CDR1 is MNHNS, CDR2 SASEGT. The CDR3 is CASNPGTTSNYGYTF. As DNA, the CDR3 is TGTGCCAGCAACCCCGGGACAACATCTAACTATGGCTACACCTTC.

V and J are TRBV19 and TRBJ2-3, with D tentatively TRBD1 (6 bases). This CDR3 is 15 amino acids long. Germline loops: CDR1 LNHDA, CDR2 SQIVND (reference sequence). V was pared by 7 bases and J by 6 bases, with 20 bases between. CDR3 loop: CASTRTVGAGDTQYF. The CDR3 DNA sequence: TGTGCCAGTACCCGAACGGTGGGGGCAGGGGATACGCAGTATTTT.